One sample yielded the 32 T cell receptor beta chains listed below, sequenced in a study of STAT5B mutations in CD4+ large granular lymphocyte leukemia. Profiling relied on immunoSEQ multiplex PCR, and the TCRdb table lists in-frame clones only, not all of them. Of 30,000 to 40,000 clones listed, 69% are singletons. Sequencing was carried out using CD4+ T cells from blood buffy coats. Receptors originate from a human donor in good health.

J is TRBJ1-2 and V is TRBV6-5, with D unclear. Trimming pared 6 bases from V and 4 bases from J, leaving 15 bases between. From germline, CDR1 is MNHEY and CDR2 SVGAGI. The CDR3 has 14 amino acids. This chain's CDR3 is CASRIKGKAYGYTF. The CDR3 DNA follows: TGTGCCAGCAGAATAAAGGGCAAGGCCTATGGCTACACCTTC.

This clone was detected a few times. The J gene is TRBJ1-1, the V gene TRBV2; D is uncertain. V lost 7 bases and J lost 1, with 7 bases in between. The length of the CDR3 is 12 residues. Germline CDR1 is SNHLY and CDR2 is FYNNEI. The CDR3 protein is CASTLSNTEAFF. CDR3 nucleotides: TGTGCCAGCACTCTATCGAACACTGAAGCTTTCTTT.

This sequence joins TRBV23-1 and TRBJ2-3, with D tentatively TRBD2 (7 bases). TRBV23-1 is marked as an open reading frame, function uncertain. The ends were cut back, 3 bases at V and 6 bases at J, with 13 bases in the middle. The CDR3 extends over 14 amino acids. In nucleotides, the CDR3 is TGCGCCAGCAGTCACGGGGGGCTCGGGGATACGCAGTATTTT. It yields the protein CASSHGGLGDTQYF.

The chain combines TRBV28 with TRBJ1-1, with 8 bases identical to TRBD1. This CDR3 comprises 14 residues. Germline V lookup: CDR1 MDHEN, CDR2 SYDVKM. V shed 1 base and J 12 bases; nucleotides not matched to a gene: 10. CDR3 in amino acids: CASSLFRGTGGPFF. Written as DNA, the CDR3 is TGTGCCAGCAGTTTATTCAGGGGGACAGGTGGGCCTTTCTTT.

This clone appeared a few times. The gene calls are TRBV9 and TRBJ1-5; D remains unclear. The CDR3 has 15 amino acids. Per the germline V gene, CDR1 is SGDLS and CDR2 is YYNGEE. V was cut by 3 bases and J by 3 bases, with 13 bases left in between. The CDR3: CASSDSPGLNQPQHF. CDR3 DNA sequence: TGTGCCAGCAGCGACTCCCCGGGCCTCAATCAGCCCCAGCATTTT.

The chain couples TRBV22-1 to TRBJ2-6; TRBD2 is the table's D call, not checked against the DNA. TRBV22-1 is tagged as a pseudogene. CDR3 size: 16 residues. This CDR3 reads CPGSVSEQSRANVLTF. The CDR3 DNA is TGTCCTGGGAGTGTCAGCGAACAAAGTCGGGCCAACGTCCTGACTTTC.

The chain carries TRBV30 and TRBJ2-1; the match to TRBD2 covers 10 bases. CDR3 length equals 17 residues. Per the germline V gene, CDR1 is GTSNPN and CDR2 is SVGIG (reference sequence). V gave up 4 bases and J gave up 2 bases; unmatched junction bases: 11. The CDR3 bases are TGTGCCTGGACCGGACTAGCGGAAACGCGACCCTACAATGAGCAGTTCTTC. Translated: CAWTGLAETRPYNEQFF.

The gene calls are TRBV7-9 and TRBJ1-6; perhaps TRBD1 as D (5 bases). Germline V gives CDR1 SEHNR, CDR2 FQNEAQ (reference sequence). This CDR3 is built from 14 residues. V lost 1 base, J lost 6 bases, and 7 bases lay in between. This CDR3 is CASSLGDSNSPLHF. CDR3 nucleotides: TGTGCCAGCAGCTTAGGCGACAGTAATTCACCCCTCCACTTT.

V usage is TRBV5-1 and J usage is TRBJ1-1; a possible D gene is TRBD1 (6 bases). V lost 5 bases and J 0 bases, leaving 17 bases between the germline ends. Germline assignment: CDR1 SGHRS and CDR2 YFSETQ. The CDR3 is 16 residues long. CDR3 bases: TGCGCCAGCAGTCAGGGGAGAGGGGGTATGAACACTGAAGCTTTCTTT. It is translated as CASSQGRGGMNTEAFF.

The chain links TRBV29-1 to TRBJ2-1; weak D call: TRBD1 (6 bases). Deletions cut 4 bases from V and 3 bases from J, with 19 bases between. The CDR3 spans 16 residues. CDR1 is SQVTM, CDR2 ANQGSEA, per germline. The CDR3 region is CSVGGGRTLNYNEQFF. The DNA for the CDR3 is TGCAGCGTTGGAGGGGGTCGAACCCTGAACTACAATGAGCAGTTCTTC.

The genes are TRBV7-2 and TRBJ1-2; D is unresolved. CDR3 length: 12 residues. Germline V gene lookup returns CDR1 SGHTA and CDR2 FQGNSA. V shed 1 base and J shed 2 bases, with 2 bases lying between them. In DNA form, the CDR3 reads TGTGCCAGCAGCTTAGACAACTATGGCTACACCTTC. Amino acid sequence: CASSLDNYGYTF.

This rearrangement joins TRBV6-1 to TRBJ2-7; D is unresolved. V was pared by 7 bases and J by 4 bases, with 14 bases between. This CDR3 is 13 amino acids long. CDR1 and CDR2 from the germline V gene are MNHNS and SASEGT. The DNA for the CDR3 is TGTGCCAGCATCGAGACCCTCGGATACGAGCAGTACTTC. It yields the protein CASIETLGYEQYF.

This clone has just a few counts. This rearrangement joins TRBV5-3 to TRBJ2-1; the D gene is possibly TRBD1 (6 bases). TRBV5-3 is treated as an ORF (open reading frame) with a function not yet certain. There are 16 residues in the CDR3. Trimming removed 3 bases from V and 6 bases from J, with 19 bases in between. DNA for the CDR3: TGTGCCAGAAGCTCTGACCCCGGGACAAAATGCAATGAGCAGTTCTTC. It translates to CARSSDPGTKCNEQFF.

V is TRBV19 and J is TRBJ1-5; TRBD1 aligns across 9 bases. In germline, CDR1 is LNHDA, CDR2 SQIVND (reference sequence). The CDR3 spans 15 residues. J gave up 7 bases and V 4 bases, and 8 bases lay outside the gene matches. CDR3 amino acids: CASSSGQGNLQPQHF. CDR3 nucleotide sequence: TGTGCCAGTAGTAGCGGACAGGGGAACCTACAGCCCCAGCATTTT. Full variable domain (remainder filled in from reference TRBV19 and TRBJ1-5): DGGITQSPKYLFRKEGQNVTLSCEQNLNHDAMYWYRQDPGQGLRLIYYSQIVNDFQKGDIAEGYSVSREKKESFPLTVTSAQKNPTAFYLCASSSGQGNLQPQHFGDGTRLSIL.

The genes are TRBV27 and TRBJ2-1; 13 bases are a match to TRBD2. The ends lost 7 bases at V and 9 bases at J; junction bases unmatched: 15. This CDR3 comprises 17 residues. Looked up from germline, CDR1 is MNHEY and CDR2 is SMNVEV (reference sequence). The CDR3 coding sequence is TGTGCCAGCAAAGGGCACGGAGGGACTAGCGGGGTGGGTGAGCAGTTCTTC. It encodes CASKGHGGTSGVGEQFF.

This clone was picked up a small number of times. The V gene is TRBV28, the J gene TRBJ1-6; D is ambiguous. The V end lost 6 bases, the J end lost 9 bases, and 18 bases lay between the germline ends. The CDR3 is 15 amino acids. Per germline, CDR1 MDHEN and CDR2 SYDVKM. The CDR3 is CASSELDLAGSPLHF. CDR3 DNA: TGTGCCAGCAGCGAGTTAGATCTGGCCGGTTCACCCCTCCACTTT.

This clone was seen a few times. V gene TRBV18 combines with J gene TRBJ1-1; D gene uncertain. Trimming took off 3 bases at V and 1 base at J, with 6 bases between the two ends. Germline V CDR1 and CDR2: KGHSH, LQKENI. The CDR3 contains 13 residues. The CDR3 sequence: CASSPNRNTEAFF. The CDR3 nucleotides read TGTGCCAGCTCACCTAACAGGAACACTGAAGCTTTCTTT.

The V and J genes are TRBV6-5 and TRBJ2-3; D unclear. Trimming took 6 bases from V and 0 from J, leaving 10 bases between them. This CDR3 comprises 14 residues. Germline V gives CDR1 MNHEY, CDR2 SVGAGI. CDR3 DNA sequence: TGTGCCAGCAGCGCGGACCGTAGCACAGATACGCAGTATTTT. This codes for CASSADRSTDTQYF.

This chain uses TRBV6-5 with TRBJ2-7; 7 nucleotides match TRBD1. There are 13 residues in the CDR3. The ends lost 10 bases at V and 4 bases at J; junction bases unmatched: 10. Germline CDR1 is MNHEY and CDR2 is SVGAGI. CDR3 in DNA: TGTGCCACCCGACAGGGACATGTTTACGAGCAGTACTTC. Translation gives CATRQGHVYEQYF.

The V and J genes are TRBV12-5 and TRBJ1-2, with TRBD1 matching 7 bases. CDR1 is LGHNT, CDR2 FRNRAP, per germline. The CDR3 is made up of 15 amino acids. After removal of 1 base from V and 2 bases from J, the junction contained 4 bases not matched to a gene. The CDR3 nucleotides are TGTGCTAGTGGTTTGGCCCGACAGGGAAACTATGGCTACACCTTC. It specifies CASGLARQGNYGYTF. Full variable domain (remainder filled in from reference TRBV12-5 and TRBJ1-2): DARVTQTPRHKVTEMGQEVTMRCQPILGHNTVFWYRQTMMQGLELLAYFRNRAPLDDSGMPKDRFSAEMPDATLATLKIQPSEPRDSAVYFCASGLARQGNYGYTFGSGTRLTVV.

This clone was seen just once. The chain is built from TRBV5-5 and TRBJ2-2; tentatively, D is TRBD1 or TRBD2 (5 bases each). V lost 0 bases to trimming and J lost 6 bases, with 9 bases between them. The CDR3 is made up of 14 amino acids. CDR1 is SGHKS and CDR2 is YYEKEE in the germline V gene (reference sequence). Here the CDR3 DNA reads TGTGCCAGCAGCTTGGATTTGGGGGCCGGGGAGCTGTTTTTT. Its translation is CASSLDLGAGELFF.

The chain is built from TRBV4-3 and TRBJ1-6; D call uncertain. The CDR3 has 15 amino acids. The germline V gene encodes CDR1 LGHNA and CDR2 YSLEER. V was clipped by 1 base and J by 2 bases, with 6 bases between them. CDR3 DNA: TGCGCCAGCAGCCAAGGGGAGACCTATAATTCACCCCTCCACTTT. It translates to CASSQGETYNSPLHF.

The chain is built from TRBV19 and TRBJ1-2; D is possibly TRBD1 (6 bases). The ends were cut back, 4 bases at V and 0 bases at J, with 9 bases in the middle. This CDR3 is built from 14 residues. Germline V CDR1 and CDR2: LNHDA, SQIVND (reference sequence). The CDR3 coding sequence is TGTGCCAGTAGTACAGGGGCGACTAACTATGGCTACACCTTC. Its protein product is CASSTGATNYGYTF.

The CDR3 region is CASSVDAPIVDEQFF. CDR3 sequence (DNA): TGTGCCAGCAGCGTTGACGCCCCGATCGTGGATGAGCAGTTCTTC. This chain connects TRBV9 to TRBJ2-1; D not resolved. The CDR3 length is 15 residues. Germline V gene lookup returns CDR1 SGDLS and CDR2 YYNGEE. Trimming stripped 2 bases from V and 8 bases from J, with 17 bases between.

The chain has TRBV5-1 and TRBJ2-5, with D possibly TRBD2 on 6 matching bases. The CDR3 loop spans 15 amino acids. Germline V lookup: CDR1 SGHRS, CDR2 YFSETQ. V lost 6 bases, J lost 4 bases, and 19 bases lay in between. The chain's CDR3 is CASNPSAGQGETQYF. CDR3 in DNA: TGCGCCAGCAACCCCTCGGCGGGGCAGGGAGAGACCCAGTACTTC. Combining the CDR3 with reference TRBV5-1 and TRBJ2-5 gives the whole variable domain KAGVTQTPRYLIKTRGQQVTLSCSPISGHRSVSWYQQTPGQGLQFLFEYFSETQRNKGNFPGRFSGRQFSNSRSEMNVSTLELGDSALYLCASNPSAGQGETQYFGPGTRLLVL.

This chain links TRBV10-3 with TRBJ2-5; D perhaps matches TRBD2 (6 bases). V was clipped by 6 bases and J by 5 bases, with 13 bases between them. Per germline, CDR1 ENHRY and CDR2 SYGVKD. This CDR3 comprises 13 residues. In DNA, the CDR3 is TGTGCCATCAGGAGTTCGGGGGACGAGACCCAGTACTTC. It yields the protein CAIRSSGDETQYF.

This clone was observed a few times. This sequence joins TRBV9 and TRBJ1-2; D call uncertain. Germline V gene data show CDR1 as SGDLS and CDR2 as YYNGEE. The CDR3 is 14 residues long. The V end was cut by 3 bases, the J end by 3 bases, with 12 bases between. CDR3 protein: CASSASHTYYGYTF. The DNA of the CDR3 is TGTGCCAGCAGCGCTTCTCATACCTACTATGGCTACACCTTC.

This clone showed up just once. The chain couples TRBV5-6 to TRBJ2-1, with TRBD2 as a possible D gene (6 bases). The CDR3 has 13 amino acids. Germline V gives CDR1 SGHDT, CDR2 YYEEEE. V lost 7 bases and J 9 bases, leaving 17 bases between the germline ends. In nucleotides, the CDR3 is TGTGCCAGCCTGAATGGAGGGTACGGTGAGCAGTTCTTC. Translated, it gives CASLNGGYGEQFF.

The chain recombines TRBV5-1 with TRBJ1-1; TRBD1 is a possible D gene (5 bases). CDR3 length: 15 amino acids. Between the trimmed V and J ends, which lost 0 bases and 0 bases, there was a span of 9 bases. Germline assignment: CDR1 SGHRS and CDR2 YFSETQ. CDR3 protein: CASSLGQGLNTEAFF. CDR3 DNA sequence: TGCGCCAGCAGCTTGGGGCAGGGATTGAACACTGAAGCTTTCTTT. The whole variable domain, remainder taken from reference TRBV5-1 and TRBJ1-1, is KAGVTQTPRYLIKTRGQQVTLSCSPISGHRSVSWYQQTPGQGLQFLFEYFSETQRNKGNFPGRFSGRQFSNSRSEMNVSTLELGDSALYLCASSLGQGLNTEAFFGQGTRLTVV.

This clone was picked up a small number of times. The chain has TRBV5-4 and TRBJ1-1, with a weak D call TRBD1 (5 bases). Trimming stripped 4 bases from V and 0 bases from J, with 10 bases between. This CDR3 comprises 14 residues. The germline V gene has CDR1 SGHNT and CDR2 YYREEE (reference sequence). CDR3: CASSMDNLNTEAFF. CDR3 sequence (DNA): TGTGCCAGCAGCATGGACAACTTGAACACTGAAGCTTTCTTT.

V is TRBV15 and J is TRBJ1-2; perhaps TRBD1 as D (5 bases). Germline loops: CDR1 LNHNV, CDR2 YYDKDF (reference sequence). The CDR3 length is 15 residues. V lost 0 bases and J lost 1, with 9 bases in between. DNA of the CDR3: TGTGCCACCAGCAGAGACCGACAGTATAACTATGGCTACACCTTC. Translating gives CATSRDRQYNYGYTF.

This clone was observed a handful of times. The chain joins TRBV19 to TRBJ2-1; 7 bases match TRBD1. Germline CDR1 and CDR2: LNHDA and SQIVND (reference sequence). J gave up 6 bases and V 8 bases, and 7 bases lay outside the gene matches. This CDR3 is 13 amino acids long. The CDR3 DNA follows: TGTGCCAGTCTTGGGACAGCCCTCAATGAGCAGTTCTTC. Its translation: CASLGTALNEQFF.